A selection of T cell receptor beta chains follows, all from one sample in a study of T cell clonotyping in hematopoietic cell transplantation. The data were produced by immunoSEQ multiplex PCR, yet TCRdb's version contains in-frame clones alone and is incomplete. This table holds over 700 clones, over 90% found once. The specimen comprised peripheral blood mononuclear cells, sampled 180 days after allogeneic stem cell transplant. These receptors all stem from a male patient in his sixties who had an allogeneic stem cell transplant from an unrelated donor, so T cells may come from the graft donor. Some clones in this sample may be carry-over from other donors' samples. Both conserved end residues are part of each CDR3. The D gene is left open where the match is weak. Expanded clones are given a class, and other clones once, few, many or no size at all.

V gene: TRBV7-9
J gene: TRBJ1-2
D gene: TRBD1
clone size: -
CDR3 protein: CASTRGQRLDGYTF
CDR3 DNA: TGTGCCAGCACCCGGGGACAGAGGCTCGATGGCTACACCTTC

V gene: TRBV5-1
J gene: TRBJ2-7
D gene: -
clone size: -
CDR3 protein: CASSLDNHGTEQYF
CDR3 DNA: TGCGCCAGCAGCTTGGATAACCATGGAACCGAGCAGTACTTC

V gene: TRBV10-3
J gene: TRBJ2-1
D gene: TRBD2
clone size: -
CDR3 protein: CAIPVGGSLDNEQFF
CDR3 DNA: TGTGCCATCCCCGTGGGGGGGTCGTTGGACAATGAGCAGTTCTTC

V gene: TRBV7-2
J gene: TRBJ2-1
D gene: TRBD1
clone size: -
CDR3 protein: CASIRGGGPTYNEQFF
CDR3 DNA: TGTGCCAGCATCAGAGGGGGCGGGCCTACTTATAATGAGCAGTTCTTC

V gene: TRBV4-1
J gene: TRBJ2-1
D gene: TRBD2
clone size: -
CDR3 protein: CASSPGLAGPLKQFF
CDR3 DNA: TGCGCCAGCAGCCCCGGACTAGCGGGACCCCTAAAGCAGTTCTTC

V gene: TRBV28
J gene: TRBJ1-3
D gene: TRBD1
clone size: -
CDR3 protein: CASSFRQGGRNTIYF
CDR3 DNA: TGTGCCAGCAGTTTCAGACAGGGAGGAAGAAACACCATATATTTT

V gene: TRBV19
J gene: TRBJ2-1
D gene: -
clone size: -
CDR3 protein: CASSIGTYNEQFF
CDR3 DNA: TGTGCCAGTAGTATAGGGACCTACAATGAGCAGTTCTTC

V gene: TRBV9
J gene: TRBJ2-5
D gene: -
clone size: -
CDR3 protein: CASSPRPIGETQYF
CDR3 DNA: TGTGCCAGCAGCCCGCGTCCTATCGGGGAGACCCAGTACTTC

V gene: TRBV5-1
J gene: TRBJ2-7
D gene: TRBD2
clone size: -
CDR3 protein: CASSLASGTYEQYF
CDR3 DNA: TGCGCCAGCAGCTTGGCTAGCGGGACCTACGAGCAGTACTTC

V gene: TRBV6-5
J gene: TRBJ2-7
D gene: -
clone size: -
CDR3 protein: CASRGGHSYEQYF
CDR3 DNA: TGTGCCAGCAGGGGCGGGCACTCCTACGAGCAGTACTTC

V gene: TRBV10-3
J gene: TRBJ1-5
D gene: -
clone size: -
CDR3 protein: CAISESPGRLRENQPQHF
CDR3 DNA: TGTGCCATCAGTGAGTCGCCAGGAAGGTTGCGGGAAAATCAGCCCCAGCATTTT

V gene: TRBV15
J gene: TRBJ2-7
D gene: -
clone size: -
CDR3 protein: CATRERQSSYEQYF
CDR3 DNA: TGTGCCACCAGAGAAAGACAGAGCTCCTACGAGCAGTACTTC

V gene: TRBV7-8
J gene: TRBJ1-4
D gene: -
clone size: -
CDR3 protein: CASSRSRGPYEKLFF
CDR3 DNA: TGTGCCAGCAGCCGTTCCCGGGGGCCCTATGAAAAACTGTTTTTT

V gene: TRBV7-8
J gene: TRBJ2-1
D gene: TRBD2
clone size: -
CDR3 protein: CASSLLAGRRHEQFF
CDR3 DNA: TGTGCCAGCAGCTTACTAGCGGGCCGAAGGCATGAGCAGTTCTTC

V gene: TRBV25-1
J gene: TRBJ1-2
D gene: TRBD1
clone size: few
CDR3 protein: CASGTGPYGYTF
CDR3 DNA: TGTGCCAGCGGGACAGGACCCTATGGCTACACCTTC

V gene: TRBV29-1
J gene: TRBJ2-5
D gene: TRBD1
clone size: -
CDR3 protein: CSVGQAETQYF
CDR3 DNA: TGCAGCGTGGGACAGGCGGAGACCCAGTACTTC

V gene: TRBV18
J gene: TRBJ1-2
D gene: -
clone size: -
CDR3 protein: CASSPPAGSNYGYTF
CDR3 DNA: TGTGCCAGCTCACCACCGGCGGGATCGAACTATGGCTACACCTTC

V gene: TRBV7-2
J gene: TRBJ2-5
D gene: TRBD2
clone size: -
CDR3 protein: CASSFQREGIETQYF
CDR3 DNA: TGTGCCAGCAGCTTCCAGCGGGAGGGAATAGAGACCCAGTACTTC

V gene: TRBV6-6
J gene: TRBJ1-2
D gene: -
clone size: -
CDR3 protein: CASSYPGGGSYGYTF
CDR3 DNA: TGTGCCAGCAGTTACCCGGGAGGGGGGAGCTATGGCTACACCTTC

V gene: TRBV7-9
J gene: TRBJ2-7
D gene: -
clone size: -
CDR3 protein: CASSRGVYEQYF
CDR3 DNA: TGTGCCAGCAGCCGTGGAGTCTACGAGCAGTACTTC

V gene: TRBV7-2
J gene: TRBJ2-5
D gene: TRBD2
clone size: once
CDR3 protein: CASSSRGVAGETQYF
CDR3 DNA: TGTGCCAGCAGCTCACGGGGGGTGGCGGGAGAGACCCAGTACTTC

V gene: TRBV27
J gene: TRBJ1-5
D gene: -
clone size: once
CDR3 protein: CARGRTPNQPQHF
CDR3 DNA: TGTGCCAGGGGGCGGACACCTAATCAGCCCCAGCATTTT

V gene: TRBV11-2
J gene: TRBJ2-1
D gene: TRBD2
clone size: -
CDR3 protein: CASSHPTSGYNEQFF
CDR3 DNA: TGTGCCAGCAGCCATCCGACTAGCGGTTACAATGAGCAGTTCTTC

V gene: TRBV6-1
J gene: TRBJ1-2
D gene: TRBD1
clone size: -
CDR3 protein: CASRGDRGRRGYTF
CDR3 DNA: TGTGCCAGCAGGGGAGACAGGGGCCGACGTGGCTACACCTTC

V gene: TRBV27
J gene: TRBJ2-2
D gene: -
clone size: -
CDR3 protein: CASSSSGELFF
CDR3 DNA: TGTGCCAGCAGTTCATCCGGGGAGCTGTTTTTT

V gene: TRBV29-1
J gene: TRBJ2-7
D gene: -
clone size: -
CDR3 protein: CSAQDSSIYEQYF
CDR3 DNA: TGCAGCGCTCAGGACAGCTCCATCTACGAGCAGTACTTC

V gene: TRBV28
J gene: TRBJ2-3
D gene: TRBD2
clone size: -
CDR3 protein: CASRLGTSGQVSDTQYF
CDR3 DNA: TGTGCCAGCAGACTAGGGACTAGCGGACAAGTATCGGATACGCAGTATTTT

V gene: TRBV19
J gene: TRBJ2-2
D gene: -
clone size: -
CDR3 protein: CASEGQPNTGELFF
CDR3 DNA: TGTGCCAGTGAAGGGCAGCCGAACACCGGGGAGCTGTTTTTT

V gene: TRBV6-5
J gene: TRBJ2-7
D gene: -
clone size: -
CDR3 protein: CASGPPTRYEQYF
CDR3 DNA: TGTGCCAGTGGTCCCCCTACTAGGTACGAGCAGTACTTC

V gene: TRBV5-4
J gene: TRBJ2-3
D gene: -
clone size: -
CDR3 protein: CASSLDRGVTDTQYF
CDR3 DNA: TGTGCCAGCAGCTTGGATCGGGGTGTCACAGATACGCAGTATTTT

V gene: TRBV15
J gene: TRBJ2-3
D gene: TRBD1
clone size: -
CDR3 protein: CATSRDLTQGATSTDTQYF
CDR3 DNA: TGTGCCACCAGCAGAGATCTAACACAGGGGGCCACTAGCACAGATACGCAGTATTTT

V gene: TRBV7-3
J gene: TRBJ1-2
D gene: -
clone size: -
CDR3 protein: CASSLNTF
CDR3 DNA: TGTGCCAGCAGCTTAAACACCTTC

V gene: TRBV7-8
J gene: TRBJ1-1
D gene: -
clone size: -
CDR3 protein: CASSLTGTTEAFF
CDR3 DNA: TGTGCCAGCAGCTTAACAGGGACCACTGAAGCTTTCTTT

V gene: TRBV7-2
J gene: TRBJ2-7
D gene: TRBD2
clone size: -
CDR3 protein: CASSPGGGTSGIGEQYF
CDR3 DNA: TGTGCCAGCAGCCCAGGGGGAGGGACTAGCGGAATTGGGGAGCAGTACTTC

V gene: TRBV14
J gene: TRBJ2-7
D gene: TRBD2
clone size: -
CDR3 protein: CASSQGPPGGGLAGDFYEQYF
CDR3 DNA: TGTGCCAGCAGCCAAGGACCTCCAGGCGGAGGACTAGCGGGAGACTTCTACGAGCAGTACTTC

V gene: TRBV12-5
J gene: TRBJ2-7
D gene: TRBD2
clone size: -
CDR3 protein: CASGLALWEGSYEQYF
CDR3 DNA: TGTGCTAGTGGTTTGGCTCTATGGGAGGGAAGCTACGAGCAGTACTTC